These 11 T cell receptor beta chains came from one sample sequenced in a study of blood T cell repertoires in COVID-19. Produced via immunoSEQ multiplex PCR; TCRdb's table is partial and in-frame only. This sample has more than 300,000 clones; 85% to 90% occur once, and the top ten carry about 4.2%. Material for sequencing was PBMCs or T cells enriched from blood (not recorded which). The receptors here all came from a young man who had recovered from COVID-19.

V and J are TRBV6-5 and TRBJ2-3; D unclear. Germline V lookup: CDR1 MNHEY, CDR2 SVGAGI. Trimming cost V 9 bases and J 7 bases, with 11 bases left between them. This CDR3 is built from 11 residues. In DNA form, the CDR3 reads TGTGCCAGTAAAACGCGAAATACGCAGTATTTT. Protein sequence: CASKTRNTQYF.

DNA of the CDR3: TGCGCCAGCAGCTCGCAAGCGGGGACGGAAGAGACCCAGTACTTC. Amino acid sequence: CASSSQAGTEETQYF. The chain has TRBV5-1 and TRBJ2-5; TRBD2 agrees at 7 bases. The V segment lost 3 bases and the J segment 3 bases; nucleotides outside the gene matches: 8. The length of the CDR3 is 15 residues. Germline CDR1 is SGHRS and CDR2 is YFSETQ.

This chain's CDR3 is CASSLVGFYEQYF. CDR3 DNA sequence: TGTGCCAGCAGCTTGGTCGGGTTCTACGAGCAGTACTTC. The chain joins TRBV5-4 to TRBJ2-7; D gene uncertain. Trimming removed 0 bases at V and 3 bases at J, with 7 bases between. The germline gives CDR1 SGHNT, CDR2 YYREEE (reference sequence). CDR3 size: 13 residues. The whole variable domain, remainder taken from reference TRBV5-4 and TRBJ2-7, is ETGVTQSPTHLIKTRGQQVTLRCSSQSGHNTVSWYQQALGQGPQFIFQYYREEENGRGNFPPRFSGLQFPNYSSELNVNALELDDSALYLCASSLVGFYEQYFGPGTRLTVT.

The chain carries TRBV25-1 and TRBJ2-7, with TRBD1 as a possible D gene (6 bases). The CDR3 is 15 residues long. CDR1 is MGHDK and CDR2 is SYGVNS in the germline V gene. V was trimmed by 3 bases and J by 5 bases, leaving 17 bases between them. The CDR3 reads CASSDPGTTPDEQYF. Here the CDR3 DNA reads TGTGCCAGCAGTGACCCCGGGACAACTCCCGACGAGCAGTACTTC.

CDR3 in amino acids: CAWNVLAATGELFF. The DNA of the CDR3 is TGTGCCTGGAACGTCCTAGCGGCCACCGGGGAGCTGTTTTTT. V gene TRBV30 combines with J gene TRBJ2-2; 7 bases agree with TRBD2. The J segment lost 4 bases and the V segment lost 4 bases, leaving 6 bases of the junction unmatched. The germline CDR1 and CDR2 sequences are GTSNPN and SVGIG (reference sequence). This CDR3 is built from 14 residues.

V gene TRBV19 combines with J gene TRBJ2-7; possibly TRBD1 for D (7 bases). In germline, CDR1 is LNHDA, CDR2 SQIVND (reference sequence). V lost 6 bases to trimming and J lost 6 bases, with 15 bases between them. The CDR3 contains 13 residues. The CDR3 nucleotides read TGTGCCAGTAGGGGTTGGGGGGACAGCGAGCAGTACTTC. This sequence encodes CASRGWGDSEQYF.

The rearrangement joins TRBV10-2 to TRBJ2-5; 8 nucleotides agree with TRBD2. V lost 6 bases, J lost 5 bases, and 17 bases stayed unmatched. This CDR3 is built from 17 residues. CDR1 is WSHSY, CDR2 SAAADI, per germline. The CDR3 sequence is CASRPSGLAGYRETQYF. CDR3 bases: TGCGCCAGCAGGCCGAGTGGGCTAGCGGGTTATCGGGAGACCCAGTACTTC.

The chain couples TRBV7-2 to TRBJ2-5; possible D gene TRBD2, 6 bases. V lost 5 bases and J lost 7, with 8 bases in between. CDR1 is SGHTA, CDR2 FQGNSA, per germline. The CDR3 contains 11 residues. DNA for the CDR3: TGTGCCAGCAGCCAAGCGGGGACCCAGTACTTC. Translating it yields CASSQAGTQYF.

This chain uses TRBV7-8 with TRBJ2-2; 7 bases match TRBD2. Germline lookup yields CDR1 SGHVS and CDR2 FQNEAQ. This CDR3 comprises 19 residues. Losses at the gene ends were 1 base for V and 3 bases for J; bases not matched to a gene: 14. The CDR3 DNA reads as TGTGCCAGCAGCTTAGAATCCCTGGTTAAGCGGGATCACACCGGGGAGCTGTTTTTT. This translates into CASSLESLVKRDHTGELFF. Drawing the rest from reference TRBV7-8 and TRBJ2-2, the complete variable domain is GAGVSQSPRYKVAKRGQDVALRCDPISGHVSLFWYQQALGQGPEFLTYFQNEAQLDKSGLPSDRFFAERPEGSVSTLKIQRTQQEDSAVYLCASSLESLVKRDHTGELFFGEGSRLTVL.

The V gene is TRBV10-2, the J gene TRBJ2-1; 8 nucleotides line up with TRBD2. The CDR3 is 16 amino acids. From germline, CDR1 is WSHSY and CDR2 SAAADI. The V and J ends lost 6 bases and 4 bases, in that order; junction bases with no gene match: 11. For the CDR3, the DNA is TGCGCCAGCAGGGGGCGCCGGACTAGCCTTTACAATGAGCAGTTCTTC. Amino acid sequence: CASRGRRTSLYNEQFF.

This clone has just a few counts. The chain joins TRBV11-2 to TRBJ1-1; D is unclear. V shed 7 bases and J shed 0 bases, with 9 bases lying between them. Germline V gene data show CDR1 as SGHAT and CDR2 as FQNNGV. This CDR3 has 13 residues. CDR3 in amino acids: CASIHRVNTEAFF. The DNA of the CDR3 is TGTGCCAGCATCCACCGGGTGAACACTGAAGCTTTCTTT.